The 32 T cell receptor beta chains reported below all come from one sample, sequenced in a study of T cells in Graves' hyperthyroidism and ophthalmopathy. Template material for amplifying TCR beta CDR3 regions consisted of RNA transcripts. With the HTBI primer set, the TCR CDR3 went through a first round of RT-PCR. TCRdb recomputed calls from the multiplex PCR reads with MiXCR, one row per CDR3 protein. The sample carries hundreds of thousands of distinct CDR3 sequences, approximately 15% recorded once. The sequencing sample was made of blood. Receptors originate from a woman aged 40 to 55 with Graves' ophthalmopathy.

The V call is TRBV5-1, the J call TRBJ2-5; D is possibly TRBD1 (5 bases). The CDR3 is 15 amino acids. Trimming took 2 bases from V and 2 from J, leaving 13 bases between them. Germline CDR1 is SGHRS and CDR2 is YFSETQ. As DNA, the CDR3 is TGCGCCAGCAGCTTACATCAGACAGCACAAGAGACCCAGTACTTC. It translates to CASSLHQTAQETQYF.

As concerns this clonotype: This may be a read error: a much more frequent sequence differs by one nucleotide. The chain has TRBV28 and TRBJ2-4; D is unresolved. The germline CDR1 and CDR2 sequences are MDHEN and SYDVKM. The CDR3 has 14 residues. The germline V and J ends were trimmed by 10 bases and 8 bases, with 21 bases remaining between them. DNA of the CDR3: TGTGCCATCAGCCCGACCTCCTACCGGGACATTCAGTACTTC. It codes for CAISPTSYRDIQYF.

This clonotype turned up a few times. The chain is built from TRBV7-6 and TRBJ2-5; D possibly corresponds to TRBD2 (5 bases). Deletions cut 4 bases from V and 5 bases from J, with 17 bases between. Germline V gives CDR1 SGHVS, CDR2 FNYEAQ. The CDR3 sequence is 15 residues long. For the CDR3, the DNA is TGTGCCAGCAGCTCCCCGTTTAGGGAGCGGGAGACCCAGTACTTC. This translates into CASSSPFRERETQYF.

V is TRBV5-1 and J is TRBJ2-6; weak D call: TRBD1 (6 bases). Germline lookup yields CDR1 SGHRS and CDR2 YFSETQ. The V gene lost 3 bases and the J gene lost 3 bases, with 10 bases spanning the gap. CDR3 size: 15 residues. The CDR3 protein is CASSYSGDGANVLTF. The CDR3 nucleotides read TGCGCCAGCAGCTACTCAGGGGATGGGGCCAACGTCCTGACTTTC.

This clonotype was observed at least ten times. The CDR3 reads CASSYQQGNSMEAFF. DNA for the CDR3: TGCGCCAGCAGCTATCAACAGGGGAATAGTATGGAAGCTTTCTTT. The chain employs TRBV5-1 and TRBJ1-1, with 7 bases that match TRBD1. V was clipped by 3 bases and J by 8 bases; unmatched bases: 13. CDR1 is SGHRS, CDR2 YFSETQ, per germline. The CDR3 extends over 15 amino acids.

The V gene is TRBV6-1, the J gene TRBJ2-4, with D possibly TRBD1 on 6 matching bases. The germline gives CDR1 MNHNS, CDR2 SASEGT. The CDR3 sequence is 15 residues long. V lost 7 bases and J 0 bases, leaving 13 bases between the germline ends. CDR3 protein: CASNHRAGAKNIQYF. Here the CDR3 DNA reads TGTGCCAGCAACCACAGGGCCGGAGCCAAAAACATTCAGTACTTC.

The chain combines TRBV7-9 with TRBJ1-1; D call uncertain. Trimming cost V 8 bases and J 10 bases, with 23 bases left between them. The CDR3 is made up of 14 amino acids. Germline V gives CDR1 SEHNR, CDR2 FQNEAQ (reference sequence). CDR3 protein: CASGSTQRRRGAFF. The CDR3 DNA reads TGTGCCAGCGGATCCACTCAGCGGCGGCGAGGAGCTTTCTTT.

A few counts support this clonotype. The chain carries TRBV27 and TRBJ2-2; perhaps TRBD2 as D (6 bases). V was trimmed by 6 bases and J by 0 bases, leaving 17 bases between them. The germline gives CDR1 MNHEY, CDR2 SMNVEV (reference sequence). This CDR3 comprises 17 residues. CDR3 amino acids: CASSHVGGLANTGELFF. The CDR3 DNA sequence: TGTGCCAGCAGCCACGTTGGGGGACTCGCGAACACCGGGGAGCTGTTTTTT.

In this sample, this clonotype turned up many times. The V call is TRBV12-3 or TRBV12-4, the J call TRBJ2-7; D remains ambiguous. The length of the CDR3 is 11 residues. Trimming pared 4 bases from V and 5 bases from J, leaving 6 bases between. The CDR3 loop is CASSSAHEQYF. The CDR3 nucleotides are TGTGCCAGCAGTTCGGCCCACGAGCAGTACTTC.

The chain joins TRBV6-1 to TRBJ1-1, with D possibly being TRBD1 (6 bases). Germline-derived CDR1 and CDR2 are MNHNS and SASEGT. The CDR3 has 15 amino acids. Trimming took 3 bases from V and 5 from J, leaving 16 bases between them. CDR3: CASSEIPGVKTEAFF. The CDR3 DNA is TGTGCCAGCAGTGAGATCCCAGGGGTAAAGACTGAAGCTTTCTTT.

The sample holds many counts of this clonotype. V usage is TRBV27 and J usage is TRBJ2-7; TRBD2 aligns across 11 bases. This CDR3 contains 16 residues. With 5 bases clipped from V and 5 bases from J, the junction kept 11 bases outside the gene matches. Germline lookup yields CDR1 MNHEY and CDR2 SMNVEV (reference sequence). In DNA form, the CDR3 reads TGTGCCAGCAGTACCACCATAGCGGGAGGGCTCAACGAGCAGTACTTC. The encoded protein is CASSTTIAGGLNEQYF.

Ten or more counts support this clonotype. The rearrangement uses TRBV6-2 or TRBV6-3 and TRBJ1-5; maybe TRBD1 (5 bases). This CDR3 contains 13 residues. CDR1 and CDR2 (germline): MNHEY, SVGEGT. Trimming took off 9 bases at V and 3 bases at J, with 12 bases between the two ends. This chain's CDR3 is CASRDGVNQPQHF. The CDR3 region has the DNA TGTGCCAGTCGGGACGGAGTCAATCAGCCCCAGCATTTT.

This clonotype was observed a handful of times. V and J are TRBV30 and TRBJ2-4; D unresolved. The CDR3 sequence is 13 residues long. Trimming took off 2 bases at V and 0 bases at J, with 5 bases between the two ends. In germline, CDR1 is GTSNPN, CDR2 SVGIG (reference sequence). The CDR3 here is CAWSQLAKNIQYF. The DNA for the CDR3 is TGTGCCTGGAGTCAGCTAGCCAAAAACATTCAGTACTTC. The whole variable domain, filled in from reference TRBV30 and TRBJ2-4, reads SQTIHQWPATLVQPVGSPLSLECTVEGTSNPNLYWYRQAAGRGLQLLFYSVGIGQISSEVPQNLSASRPQDRQFILSSKKLLLSDSGFYLCAWSQLAKNIQYFGAGTRLSVL.

In its sample, this clonotype was seen many times. The J gene is TRBJ1-5, the V gene TRBV19; D uncertain. The CDR3 loop spans 13 amino acids. Per the germline V gene, CDR1 is LNHDA and CDR2 is SQIVND (reference sequence). Trimming cost V 3 bases and J 2 bases, with 5 bases left between them. The chain's CDR3 is CASSIAGNQPQHF. CDR3 in DNA: TGTGCCAGTAGTATCGCTGGCAATCAGCCCCAGCATTTT.

This clonotype has a count of ten or more. This chain links TRBV7-2 with TRBJ2-7; 7 bases align to TRBD2. The trim removed 4 bases at V and 0 bases at J, leaving 9 bases unmatched. Germline loops: CDR1 SGHTA, CDR2 FQGNSA. The CDR3 has 16 residues. The CDR3 here is CASSSVWGGNSYEQYF. Written as DNA, the CDR3 is TGTGCCAGCAGCTCAGTATGGGGGGGTAACTCCTACGAGCAGTACTTC.

In this sample, this clonotype turned up a few times. The chain combines TRBV2 with TRBJ2-2, with D unresolved. Germline V CDR1 and CDR2: SNHLY, FYNNEI. The germline V and J ends were trimmed by 6 bases and 0 bases, with 5 bases remaining between them. The length of the CDR3 is 13 residues. The CDR3 sequence: CASRSTNTGELFF. The CDR3 DNA follows: TGTGCCAGCAGGAGCACGAACACCGGGGAGCTGTTTTTT. Supplemented by reference TRBV2 and TRBJ2-2, the full variable domain reads EPEVTQTPSHQVTQMGQEVILRCVPISNHLYFYWYRQILGQKVEFLVSFYNNEISEKSEIFDDQFSVERPDGSNFTLKIRSTKLEDSAMYFCASRSTNTGELFFGEGSRLTVL.

The table lists this clonotype with many counts. The chain joins TRBV30 to TRBJ1-2; no reliable D call. CDR1 is GTSNPN, CDR2 SVGIG, per germline (reference sequence). This CDR3 region has 13 residues. The ends were cut back, 2 bases at V and 6 bases at J, with 13 bases in the middle. CDR3 bases: TGTGCCTGGAGTAACGTGGAGGGAGATGGCTACACCTTC. Encoded protein: CAWSNVEGDGYTF.

The rearrangement links TRBV7-9 to TRBJ2-2; D is uncertain. This CDR3 is 13 amino acids long. V lost 7 bases to trimming and J lost 5 bases, with 11 bases between them. The V gene's germline CDR1 is SEHNR and CDR2 FQNEAQ (reference sequence). CDR3 amino acids: CASTQPLTGELFF. CDR3 nucleotides: TGTGCCAGCACCCAGCCCTTGACCGGGGAGCTGTTTTTT.

In this sample, this clonotype turned up many times. The chain links TRBV28 to TRBJ1-2; D gene uncertain. The CDR3 covers 12 residues. V lost 6 bases and J lost 4, with 9 bases in between. In germline, CDR1 is MDHEN, CDR2 SYDVKM. CDR3 sequence: CASSSVLYGYTF. Here the CDR3 DNA reads TGTGCCAGCAGCTCAGTCCTCTATGGCTACACCTTC.

This clonotype occurred many times. The chain links TRBV28 to TRBJ1-1; 7 bases map to TRBD1. V shed 7 bases and J 5 bases; nucleotides not matched to a gene: 7. The CDR3 sequence is 13 residues long. CDR1 and CDR2 (germline): MDHEN, SYDVKM. The CDR3 protein is CASTRGLVTEAFF. DNA of the CDR3: TGTGCCAGCACGAGGGGGCTGGTTACTGAAGCTTTCTTT. Filled out from reference TRBV28 and TRBJ1-1, the complete variable domain reads DVKVTQSSRYLVKRTGEKVFLECVQDMDHENMFWYRQDPGLGLRLIYFSYDVKMKEKGDIPEGYSVSREKKERFSLILESASTNQTSMYLCASTRGLVTEAFFGQGTRLTVV.

In this sample, this clonotype turned up a few times. V is TRBV5-5 and J is TRBJ1-1, with a possible D match to TRBD1 (5 bases). Trimming stripped 3 bases from V and 5 bases from J, with 17 bases between. This CDR3 has 15 residues. Germline CDR1 reads SGHKS; CDR2 reads YYEKEE (reference sequence). CDR3 protein: CASSWSERGITEAFF. DNA for the CDR3: TGTGCCAGCAGCTGGAGTGAAAGGGGAATAACTGAAGCTTTCTTT.

This clonotype was seen repeatedly, ten times or more. V usage is TRBV27 and J usage is TRBJ2-7; 12 bases are shared with TRBD2. Germline lookup yields CDR1 MNHEY and CDR2 SMNVEV (reference sequence). Trimming at V came to 5 bases and at J to 3 bases, leaving 5 bases not matched to a gene. There are 15 residues in the CDR3. CDR3 region: CASSPGLAGLYEQYF. CDR3 nucleotides: TGTGCCAGCAGTCCCGGACTAGCGGGACTCTACGAGCAGTACTTC.

This clonotype was counted many times. This rearrangement joins TRBV29-1 to TRBJ2-7; weak D call: TRBD2 (5 bases). Trimming stripped 4 bases from V and 3 bases from J, with 16 bases between. The germline CDR1 and CDR2 sequences are SQVTM and ANQGSEA. The CDR3 sequence is 14 residues long. This CDR3 is CSVVGGLEIYEQYF. The CDR3 DNA reads as TGCAGCGTTGTTGGCGGGCTAGAGATCTACGAGCAGTACTTC.

This clonotype was detected ten times or more. The V gene is TRBV20-1, the J gene TRBJ2-7; TRBD2 agrees at 8 bases. CDR3 length equals 14 residues. J gave up 3 bases and V 1 base, and 5 bases lay outside the gene matches. Germline V CDR1 and CDR2: DFQATT, SNEGSKA (reference sequence). CDR3 residues: CSARGAGADYEQYF. Here the CDR3 DNA reads TGCAGTGCTAGAGGAGCGGGAGCCGACTACGAGCAGTACTTC.

This clonotype has a count of ten or more. The rearrangement links TRBV5-1 to TRBJ2-2; D gene unclear. The CDR3 is made up of 14 amino acids. Germline V gene lookup returns CDR1 SGHRS and CDR2 YFSETQ. V lost 0 bases and J 6 bases, leaving 9 bases between the germline ends. CDR3 amino acids: CASSLAVSAGELFF. The CDR3 nucleotides are TGCGCCAGCAGCTTGGCCGTCAGTGCCGGGGAGCTGTTTTTT.

This clonotype has at least ten counts. The genes are TRBV12-3 or TRBV12-4 and TRBJ2-4, with D unclear. The CDR3 extends over 16 amino acids. Trimming shortened V by 2 bases and J by 7 bases, and 18 bases separated the two germline ends. The CDR3 spells CASSLLGGDKMNIQYF. CDR3 DNA sequence: TGTGCCAGCAGTTTATTGGGCGGAGACAAGATGAACATTCAGTACTTC.

The table lists this clonotype with many counts. This chain uses TRBV6-1 with TRBJ1-5, with 7 bases matching TRBD1. This CDR3 region has 15 residues. Trimming took 4 bases from V and 4 from J; bases not matched to a gene: 7. Germline values: CDR1 MNHNS, CDR2 SASEGT. The CDR3 spells CASSGQGDSNQPQHF. The CDR3 DNA follows: TGTGCCAGCAGTGGACAGGGCGATAGTAATCAGCCCCAGCATTTT.

At least ten counts were recorded for this clonotype. The gene calls are TRBV7-9 and TRBJ1-2; 9 bases line up with TRBD1. Trimming took 5 bases from V and 2 from J; bases not matched to a gene: 3. The CDR3 totals 14 residues. The germline V gene encodes CDR1 SEHNR and CDR2 FQNEAQ (reference sequence). The CDR3 DNA is TGTGCCAGCAGCACAGGGACAGGGAACTATGGCTACACCTTC. It encodes CASSTGTGNYGYTF.

There are a few counts of this clonotype. V is TRBV5-1 and J is TRBJ2-5; 8 nucleotides match TRBD2. The CDR3 consists of 15 residues. Germline V lookup: CDR1 SGHRS, CDR2 YFSETQ. Unmatched junction bases numbered 5, after V lost 1 base and J lost 3 bases. CDR3 amino acids: CASSLSGGREETQYF. DNA for the CDR3: TGCGCCAGCAGCTTGTCGGGGGGGAGAGAAGAGACCCAGTACTTC.

This clonotype was counted at least ten times. The chain has TRBV11-2 and TRBJ2-1, with 8 positions matching TRBD2. CDR1 is SGHAT, CDR2 FQNNGV, per germline. V gave up 1 base and J gave up 4 bases; unmatched junction bases: 6. The length of the CDR3 is 16 residues. The CDR3: CASSLGAGGGYNEQFF. The CDR3 DNA sequence: TGTGCCAGCAGCTTAGGTGCGGGAGGTGGGTACAATGAGCAGTTCTTC.

This clonotype appeared a single time. The V call is TRBV19, the J call TRBJ2-7; 7 bases fit TRBD2. This CDR3 has 13 amino acids. From germline, CDR1 is LNHDA and CDR2 SQIVND (reference sequence). With V trimmed by 9 bases and J by 6 bases, 11 bases remained unmatched. CDR3 nucleotide sequence: TGTGCCAGCCGGGAGGAATCCGTGCGCGAGCAGTACTTC. This sequence encodes CASREESVREQYF. The full variable domain, in which reference TRBV19 and TRBJ2-7 provide the parts outside the CDR3, is DGGITQSPKYLFRKEGQNVTLSCEQNLNHDAMYWYRQDPGQGLRLIYYSQIVNDFQKGDIAEGYSVSREKKESFPLTVTSAQKNPTAFYLCASREESVREQYFGPGTRLTVT.

This clonotype has at least ten counts. The V gene is TRBV11-2, the J gene TRBJ2-7, with D perhaps given as TRBD1 or TRBD2 (6 bases each). CDR3 size: 15 residues. Trimming took off 0 bases at V and 4 bases at J, with 13 bases between the two ends. Germline CDR1 is SGHAT and CDR2 is FQNNGV. CDR3 loop: CASSLDRGLRYEQYF. CDR3 coding DNA: TGTGCCAGCAGCTTAGACAGGGGACTTCGGTACGAGCAGTACTTC.